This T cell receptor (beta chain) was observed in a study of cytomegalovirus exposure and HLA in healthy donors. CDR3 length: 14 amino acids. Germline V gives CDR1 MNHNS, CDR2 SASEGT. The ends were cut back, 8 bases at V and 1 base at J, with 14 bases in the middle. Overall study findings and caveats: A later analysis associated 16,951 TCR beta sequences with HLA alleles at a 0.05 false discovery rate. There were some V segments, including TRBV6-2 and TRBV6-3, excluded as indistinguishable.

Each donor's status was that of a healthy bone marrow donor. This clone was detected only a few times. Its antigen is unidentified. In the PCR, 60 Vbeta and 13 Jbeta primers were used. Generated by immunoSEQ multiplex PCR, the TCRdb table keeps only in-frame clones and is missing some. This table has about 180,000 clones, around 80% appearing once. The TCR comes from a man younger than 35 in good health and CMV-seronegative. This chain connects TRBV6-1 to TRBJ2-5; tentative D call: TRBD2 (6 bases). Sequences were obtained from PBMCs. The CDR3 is CASEGIAAQETQYF. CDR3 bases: TGTGCCAGCGAAGGAATAGCGGCCCAAGAGACCCAGTACTTC.